The rows below give T cell receptor beta chains drawn from one sample of a study of blood T cell repertoires in COVID-19. Measured with immunoSEQ multiplex PCR; TCRdb has only the in-frame clones, and not every one. The sample consists of around 15,000 clones, about 77% of them appearing once. Sequencing was performed on peripheral blood. These receptors originate from a human donor in a cohort sampled during active COVID-19. CDR3s include the opening cysteine and the closing phenylalanine or tryptophan. D genes are given only for firm matches. Size is stated for part of the rows, as once, few or many counts, or as a class when the clone is expanded.

j_call v_call d_call clone_size cdr3_aa cdr3_nt
TRBJ2-7 TRBV3-1/TRBV3-2 TRBD1 . CASSTTGAPYEQYF TGTGCCAGCAGCACCACAGGGGCCCCCTACGAGCAGTACTTC
TRBJ2-7 TRBV11-2 TRBD1 . CASSLGQGVNEQYF TGTGCCAGCAGCTTAGGACAGGGGGTAAACGAGCAGTACTTC
TRBJ2-1 TRBV7-2 . . CASSLESAYNEQFF TGTGCCAGCAGCTTAGAATCGGCCTACAATGAGCAGTTCTTC
TRBJ2-7 TRBV6-2/TRBV6-3 . . CASSYLDNNEQYF TGTGCCAGCAGTTACTTAGACAACAACGAGCAGTACTTC
TRBJ1-2 TRBV2 TRBD1 . CASRGWTGSLSGFGYTF TGTGCCAGCAGGGGGTGGACAGGGAGCCTATCCGGTTTCGGCTACACCTTC
TRBJ1-5 TRBV5-5 . . CASSPSSNQPQHF TGTGCCAGCAGCCCGTCGAGCAATCAGCCCCAGCATTTT
TRBJ1-5 TRBV18 . few CASSGEPSNQPQHF TGTGCCAGCTCAGGGGAGCCTAGCAATCAGCCCCAGCATTTT
TRBJ2-7 TRBV29-1 . . CSVEYRDNYEQYF TGCAGCGTTGAATACCGGGACAACTACGAGCAGTACTTC
TRBJ1-2 TRBV29-1 TRBD1 few CSVRDRGDGYTF TGCAGCGTTCGCGACAGGGGGGATGGCTACACCTTC
TRBJ2-5 TRBV5-1 TRBD2 . CASSGLAGQETQYF TGCGCCAGCAGCGGACTAGCGGGGCAAGAGACCCAGTACTTC
TRBJ2-3 TRBV19 TRBD2 . CASSISASGGANTQYF TGTGCCAGTAGTATAAGTGCTAGCGGGGGGGCGAATACGCAGTATTTT
TRBJ2-3 TRBV6-5 TRBD1 . CASSYQGATDTQYF TGTGCCAGCAGTTACCAGGGGGCCACAGATACGCAGTATTTT
TRBJ1-6 TRBV11-2 . few CASSGILLHF TGTGCCAGCAGTGGTATACTCCTCCACTTT
TRBJ1-3 TRBV4-2 . . CASSQDWGSSTSGNTIYF TGTGCCAGCAGCCAAGATTGGGGCAGCTCAACCTCTGGAAACACCATATATTTT
TRBJ2-1 TRBV7-2 TRBD1 few CASSFDREPYNEQFF TGTGCCAGCAGCTTTGACAGGGAACCCTACAATGAGCAGTTCTTC
TRBJ2-7 TRBV6-5 . . CASRPGFANEQYF TGTGCCAGCAGGCCGGGATTCGCCAACGAGCAGTACTTC
TRBJ1-2 TRBV20-1 . . CSARVSYGYTF TGCAGTGCTCGGGTGAGCTATGGCTACACCTTC
TRBJ1-1 TRBV5-1 . . CASSLYSGNTEAFF TGCGCCAGCAGCTTGTACAGCGGGAACACTGAAGCTTTCTTT
TRBJ1-6 TRBV19 TRBD1 . CASSPAGTGYSPLHF TGTGCCAGTAGTCCCGCCGGGACAGGGTATTCACCCCTCCACTTT
TRBJ2-7 TRBV9 TRBD1 . CASSVADRGNHEQYF TGTGCCAGCAGCGTAGCCGACAGGGGAAACCACGAGCAGTACTTC
TRBJ1-5 TRBV12-5 . . CASGLFQGYNQPQHF TGTGCTAGTGGTTTGTTTCAGGGGTACAATCAGCCCCAGCATTTT
TRBJ1-1 TRBV7-2 . few CASSLQISTEAFF TGTGCCAGCAGCTTACAGATCTCCACTGAAGCTTTCTTT
TRBJ1-1 TRBV6-5 . once CASRQEVVAEAFF TGTGCCAGCAGGCAGGAGGTAGTTGCTGAAGCTTTCTTT
TRBJ2-1 TRBV3-1/TRBV3-2 TRBD2 . CASTINPPGLENNEQFF TGTGCCAGCACCATAAACCCACCGGGACTAGAGAACAATGAGCAGTTCTTC
TRBJ2-7 TRBV5-5 . . CASSSGMLYEQYF TGTGCCAGCAGCTCCGGGATGCTCTACGAGCAGTACTTC
TRBJ1-4 TRBV19 . . CASSLQGGEKLFF TGTGCCAGTAGTTTGCAGGGTGGCGAAAAACTGTTTTTT
TRBJ2-4 TRBV30 . . CAWSSSGVTKNIQYF TGTGCCTGGAGTTCTTCGGGAGTAACCAAAAACATTCAGTACTTC
TRBJ2-7 TRBV6-5 . . CASIEPRQVPTGQYF TGTGCCAGCATAGAGCCGAGACAGGTCCCAACCGGGCAGTACTTC
TRBJ2-7 TRBV5-4 . . CASSFPSSYEQYF TGTGCCAGCAGCTTCCCGAGCTCCTACGAGCAGTACTTC
TRBJ2-3 TRBV5-4 TRBD1 . CASSLRKRWGTGPTDTQYF TGTGCCAGCAGCTTGCGAAAGCGATGGGGGACAGGGCCCACAGATACGCAGTATTTT
TRBJ2-4 TRBV13 TRBD2 . CASSLGVLEGGEDIQYF TGTGCCAGCAGCTTAGGGGTCCTTGAGGGAGGGGAGGACATTCAGTACTTC
TRBJ1-1 TRBV6-4 . . CASSAQINTEAFF TGTGCCAGCAGTGCCCAAATCAACACTGAAGCTTTCTTT
TRBJ1-5 TRBV20-1 . . CSASMVQGGNQPQHF TGCAGTGCTAGTATGGTACAGGGTGGCAATCAGCCCCAGCATTTT